Each of the 5 T cell receptor beta chains below was sequenced from the same sample in a study of blood T cell repertoires in COVID-19. Clones were sequenced by immunoSEQ multiplex PCR, and TCRdb holds only the in-frame ones, with some missing. The data show about 140,000 clones, with 75% to 90% seen just once and 8% to 13% held by the top ten. Sequencing was performed on peripheral blood. All receptors come from a woman aged 80 or over with acute or convalescent COVID-19.

The chain employs TRBV10-3 and TRBJ2-7; 8 nucleotides align to TRBD1. J was trimmed by 0 bases and V by 6 bases; bases with no gene match: 4. CDR1 is ENHRY, CDR2 SYGVKD, per germline. CDR3 size: 14 residues. The CDR3 loop reads CAIRRQGSSYEQYF. CDR3 nucleotides: TGTGCCATCAGGAGACAGGGGAGCTCCTACGAGCAGTACTTC.

The chain is built from TRBV7-3 and TRBJ2-1; 14 positions agree with TRBD2. Trimming cost V 2 bases and J 7 bases; bases outside gene matches: 4. Germline CDR1 SGHTA, CDR2 FQGTGA. The CDR3 spans 16 residues. The CDR3 DNA reads TGTGCCAGCAGCTTATCCGGGACTAGCGGGGGAAATGAGCAGTTCTTC. Amino acids: CASSLSGTSGGNEQFF.

This clone was counted a single time. This chain uses TRBV5-1 with TRBJ2-2, with D possibly being TRBD1 (5 bases). The germline V gene has CDR1 SGHRS and CDR2 YFSETQ. The CDR3 spans 14 residues. The V gene lost 1 base and the J gene lost 7 bases, with 11 bases spanning the gap. CDR3 sequence: CASSLSGFGGELFF. CDR3 in DNA: TGCGCCAGCAGCTTGTCAGGGTTCGGCGGGGAGCTGTTTTTT.

The chain is built from TRBV6-6 and TRBJ1-1, with a tentative D call TRBD1 (6 bases). CDR1 is MNHNY and CDR2 is SVGAGI in the germline V gene (reference sequence). V lost 5 bases and J lost 1, with 14 bases in between. The CDR3 runs to 15 residues. The CDR3 DNA reads as TGTGCCAGCAGTAACCCGGACAGAAGGAACACTGAAGCTTTCTTT. It translates to CASSNPDRRNTEAFF.

The J gene is TRBJ2-3, the V gene TRBV6-5; 10 positions agree with TRBD1. This CDR3 has 15 amino acids. V lost 4 bases to trimming and J lost 4 bases; unmatched junction nucleotides: 5. Germline values: CDR1 MNHEY, CDR2 SVGAGI. This CDR3 reads CASSWGQGYADTQYF. Written as DNA, the CDR3 is TGTGCCAGCAGTTGGGGACAGGGGTACGCAGATACGCAGTATTTT.